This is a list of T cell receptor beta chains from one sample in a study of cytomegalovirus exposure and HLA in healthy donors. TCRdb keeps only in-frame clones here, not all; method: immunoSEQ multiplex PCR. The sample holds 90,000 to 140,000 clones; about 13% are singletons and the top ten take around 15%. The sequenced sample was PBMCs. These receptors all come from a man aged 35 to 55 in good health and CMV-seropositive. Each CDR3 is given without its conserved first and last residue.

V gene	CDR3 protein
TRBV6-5	ASIPGRFPPAAF
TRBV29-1	SVLLVRPETQY
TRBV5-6	ASSRGLADTDTQY
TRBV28	ASSSSRGYGYT
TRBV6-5	ASSRGSSGANVLT
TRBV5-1	ASSLAGDTQY
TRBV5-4	ASRLAGGYTDTQY
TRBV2	ASSGELNTEAF
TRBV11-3	ASSLVGQETQY
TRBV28	ASGPVGAYTDTQY
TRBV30	AWSAGGVEKLF
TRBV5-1	ASSPYDWNTGELF
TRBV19	ASRGQGTYEQY
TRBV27	ASSPLTSAETQY
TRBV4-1	ASSRTRGETQY
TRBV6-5	ASSYSQGRITEAF
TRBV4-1	ASSLLAGGSNEQF
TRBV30	AWSVEMQFSGANVLT
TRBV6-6	ASTDQGEGYEQY
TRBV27	ASSWGQGATEAF
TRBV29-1	SVLTRGLGTGELF
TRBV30	AWSSSGGRGYT